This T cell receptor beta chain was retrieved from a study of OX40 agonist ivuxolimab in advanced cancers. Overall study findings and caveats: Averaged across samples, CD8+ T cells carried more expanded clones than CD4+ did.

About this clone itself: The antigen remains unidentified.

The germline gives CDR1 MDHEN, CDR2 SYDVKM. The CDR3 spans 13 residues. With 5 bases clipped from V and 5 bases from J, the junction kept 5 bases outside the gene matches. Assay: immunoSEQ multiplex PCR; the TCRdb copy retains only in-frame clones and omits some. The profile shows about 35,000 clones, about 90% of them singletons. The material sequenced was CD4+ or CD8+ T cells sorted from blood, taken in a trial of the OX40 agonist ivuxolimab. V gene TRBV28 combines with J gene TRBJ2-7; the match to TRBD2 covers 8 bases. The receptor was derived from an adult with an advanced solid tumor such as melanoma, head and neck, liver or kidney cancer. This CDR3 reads CASSPTGGDEQYF. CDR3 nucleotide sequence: TGTGCCAGCAGTCCCACCGGGGGGGACGAGCAGTACTTC.